This TCR beta chain was obtained from a study of identical twins. Germline CDR1 and CDR2: MNHEY and SVGEGT. V was trimmed by 2 bases and J by 2 bases, leaving 9 bases between them. This CDR3 region has 14 residues. Comments on this clonotype: Its target is unknown.

TCRdb re-called the 5' RACE reads with MiXCR, one entry per CDR3 protein. Among roughly 280,000 distinct CDR3 sequences listed, 7.5% to 9.5% were seen once. Study results and caveats: Invariant MAIT and iNKT cells could partly confound zero-insertion analyses.

The same data also contributed to another study, on yellow fever vaccine responses in identical twins.

The source is a woman between 18 and 29 years old in good health. The specimen was CD8+ T cells sorted from blood. The V and J genes are TRBV6-2 or TRBV6-3 and TRBJ1-1; the D gene is possibly TRBD1 (6 bases). The CDR3 nucleotides read TGTGCCAGCAGTTACGCAGGGGCTAACACTGAAGCTTTCTTT. Translated: CASSYAGANTEAFF.